This T cell receptor beta chain was sequenced during a study of graft-versus-host responses after intestinal transplantation. This CDR3 is 11 amino acids long. Germline CDR1 and CDR2: SGHNT and YYREEE (reference sequence). Trimming took off 9 bases at V and 5 bases at J, with 9 bases between the two ends. Repertoires were generated with immunoSEQ multiplex PCR, while TCRdb's copy carries only in-frame clones and drops some. The table lists about 9,700 clones, roughly a third of them singletons. Co-plating was performed using around 200,000 CFSE-labeled responder cells and around 200,000 irradiated, violet-dye-labeled stimulator cells.

Specimen: alloreactive CD8+ T cells from a mixed lymphocyte reaction culture, collected before intestinal transplant. Subset given: CFSE-low proliferating T cells sorted from roughly six-day pre-transplant mixed lymphocyte reaction (GvH or HvG direction). The TCR sequence derives from a human patient who received an intestinal transplant. The chain uses TRBV5-4 and TRBJ2-1, with no clear D. The CDR3 protein is CATLLNNEQFF. The CDR3 nucleotides read TGTGCCACCTTACTAAACAATGAGCAGTTCTTC.